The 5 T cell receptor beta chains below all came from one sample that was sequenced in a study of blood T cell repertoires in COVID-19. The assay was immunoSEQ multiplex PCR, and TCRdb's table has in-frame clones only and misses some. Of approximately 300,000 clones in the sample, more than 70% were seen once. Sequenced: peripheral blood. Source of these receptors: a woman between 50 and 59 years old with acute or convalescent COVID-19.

The CDR3 DNA reads as TGCAGCGTTCTGAATACGAGCTCCTACGAGCAGTACTTC. Translation gives CSVLNTSSYEQYF. The rearrangement uses TRBV29-1 and TRBJ2-7; D remains unclear. V dropped 5 bases and J dropped 0 bases, with 11 bases sitting between them. CDR1 and CDR2 (germline): SQVTM, ANQGSEA. This CDR3 has 13 amino acids.

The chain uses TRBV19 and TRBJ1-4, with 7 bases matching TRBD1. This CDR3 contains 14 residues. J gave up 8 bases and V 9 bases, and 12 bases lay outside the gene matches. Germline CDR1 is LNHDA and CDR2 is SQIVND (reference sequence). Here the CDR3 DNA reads TGTGCCAGCACACAGGGGTTTATTGAAGAAAAACTGTTTTTT. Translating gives CASTQGFIEEKLFF. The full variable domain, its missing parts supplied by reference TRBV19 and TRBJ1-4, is DGGITQSPKYLFRKEGQNVTLSCEQNLNHDAMYWYRQDPGQGLRLIYYSQIVNDFQKGDIAEGYSVSREKKESFPLTVTSAQKNPTAFYLCASTQGFIEEKLFFGSGTQLSVL.

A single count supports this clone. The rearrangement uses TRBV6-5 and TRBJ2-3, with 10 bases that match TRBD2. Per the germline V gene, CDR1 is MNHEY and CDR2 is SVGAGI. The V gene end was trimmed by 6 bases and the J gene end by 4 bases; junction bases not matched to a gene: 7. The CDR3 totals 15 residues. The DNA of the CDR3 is TGTGCCAGCAGAAAGCGGGGGGGCAGATCAGATACGCAGTATTTT. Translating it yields CASRKRGGRSDTQYF.

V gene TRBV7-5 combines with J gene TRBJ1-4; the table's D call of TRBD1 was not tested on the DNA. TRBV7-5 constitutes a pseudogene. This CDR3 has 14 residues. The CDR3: CARSLGQSNEKLFF. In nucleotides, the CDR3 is TGTGCCAGAAGCTTAGGACAGTCCAATGAAAAACTGTTTTTT.

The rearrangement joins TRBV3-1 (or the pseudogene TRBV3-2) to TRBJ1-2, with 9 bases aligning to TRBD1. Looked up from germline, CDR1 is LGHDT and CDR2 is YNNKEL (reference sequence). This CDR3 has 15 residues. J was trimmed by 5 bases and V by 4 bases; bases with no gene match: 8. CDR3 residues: CASSPPGTGWYGYTF. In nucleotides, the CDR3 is TGTGCCAGCAGCCCCCCCGGGACAGGGTGGTATGGCTACACCTTC.